The following is a T cell receptor (beta chain) sequence with its context. Its antigen is currently unknown. The sample originates from a study of cytomegalovirus exposure and HLA in healthy donors. Study conclusions and caveats: It has been reported that TCR beta sequences accurately predicted the HLA-A and HLA-B alleles of most subjects. Later analysis showed TCR association rates varying by HLA locus, highest for DRB1 and lowest for HLA-C. Cytomegalovirus status was reportedly diagnosed by the classifier with high sensitivity and specificity.

The primer mix had 60 Vbeta and 13 Jbeta primers. The method was immunoSEQ multiplex PCR; TCRdb's version includes in-frame clones alone and lacks a portion of them. Here the sample spans about 160,000 clones, approximately 85% being singletons. Sample: PBMCs. The TCR was taken from a man aged 18 to 30 in good health and CMV-seropositive.

CDR3 in amino acids: CASSRGGYEQYF. The CDR3 nucleotides read TGCGCCAGCAGCCGAGGCGGATACGAGCAGTACTTC. This sequence joins TRBV4-3 and TRBJ2-7, with unresolved D. The CDR3 extends over 12 amino acids. Trimming stripped 4 bases from V and 4 bases from J, with 8 bases between. In germline, CDR1 is LGHNA, CDR2 YSLEER.